The 12 T cell receptor beta chains presented below share a single source sample, sequenced in a study of T cell changes during pregnancy in multiple sclerosis (dated by TCRdb to the late 2010s). The library was obtained by the immunoSEQ multiplex PCR assay. The immuneACCESS repertoire file appears here via TCRdb, limited to in-frame rearrangements. These files lack a portion of the clones; in checked studies, under half of the deficit traces to unresolved V genes, and the cause of the others is not known. Within this sample are 36,000 or so clones, with 80% to 95% of them counted one time only. The ten largest account for 1.2% of the sample. Sequencing input: PBMCs (not recorded whether the cells were cultured). The receptor source for this set is a female donor with multiple sclerosis, enrolled in a pregnancy study.

This chain links TRBV29-1 with TRBJ1-2; 8 positions agree with TRBD1. The CDR3 is 13 residues long. The trim removed 4 bases at V and 8 bases at J, leaving 9 bases unmatched. CDR1 and CDR2 (germline): SQVTM, ANQGSEA. As DNA, the CDR3 is TGCAGCGTTGCCCGCCAGGGGGCTGGGGGCTACACCTTC. This translates into CSVARQGAGGYTF.

The chain uses TRBV30 and TRBJ1-3; D is undetermined. Germline-derived CDR1 and CDR2 are GTSNPN and SVGIG (reference sequence). The CDR3 contains 12 residues. The ends were cut back, 4 bases at V and 3 bases at J, with 7 bases in the middle. The CDR3 reads CAWKGYGNTIYF. CDR3 sequence (DNA): TGTGCCTGGAAAGGATATGGAAACACCATATATTTT.

J is TRBJ2-3 and V is TRBV7-2; maybe TRBD2 (6 bases). Trimming pared 5 bases from V and 3 bases from J, leaving 12 bases between. The V gene's germline CDR1 is SGHTA and CDR2 FQGNSA. The CDR3 runs 14 residues. The DNA of the CDR3 is TGTGCCAGCAGCCGACTAGGAGTGACAGATACGCAGTATTTT. This sequence encodes CASSRLGVTDTQYF.

This clone was observed a few times. This rearrangement joins TRBV11-2 to TRBJ1-4, with TRBD1 matching 8 bases. Losses at the gene ends were 1 base for V and 8 bases for J; bases not matched to a gene: 6. CDR1 is SGHAT, CDR2 FQNNGV, per germline. CDR3 length equals 15 residues. CDR3 bases: TGTGCCAGCAGCTTAGGTTCAGGGGGCGAGGAAAAACTGTTTTTT. It yields the protein CASSLGSGGEEKLFF.

In this sample, this clone turned up a few times. V gene TRBV30 combines with J gene TRBJ2-7; D uncertain. CDR3 size: 13 residues. Germline CDR1 GTSNPN, CDR2 SVGIG (reference sequence). Trimming pared 0 bases from V and 2 bases from J, leaving 8 bases between. CDR3 loop: CAWSVFDPYEQYF. DNA of the CDR3: TGTGCCTGGAGTGTATTTGACCCCTACGAGCAGTACTTC.

The V call is TRBV27, the J call TRBJ2-1; 14 bases align to TRBD2. V gave up 5 bases and J gave up 10 bases; unmatched junction bases: 7. Germline CDR1 is MNHEY and CDR2 is SMNVEV (reference sequence). The CDR3 length is 15 residues. CDR3 protein: CASSPGLAGEREQFF. The CDR3 DNA reads as TGTGCCAGCAGTCCGGGACTAGCGGGAGAGAGAGAGCAGTTCTTC.

The rearrangement uses TRBV28 and TRBJ2-5; TRBD2 matches at 9 bases. V lost 5 bases to trimming and J lost 13 bases; unmatched junction nucleotides: 14. Per the germline V gene, CDR1 is MDHEN and CDR2 is SYDVKM. The CDR3 loop spans 14 amino acids. The CDR3 DNA is TGTGCCAGCAGTCCGTATTCCGCGGGAGGGCCGCCGTACTTC. Translating gives CASSPYSAGGPPYF. Based on the CDR3 plus reference TRBV28 and TRBJ2-5, the full variable domain is DVKVTQSSRYLVKRTGEKVFLECVQDMDHENMFWYRQDPGLGLRLIYFSYDVKMKEKGDIPEGYSVSREKKERFSLILESASTNQTSMYLCASSPYSAGGPPYFGPGTRLLVL.

The chain joins TRBV7-9 to TRBJ1-5; D possibly corresponds to TRBD1 (6 bases). Trimming shortened V by 5 bases and J by 2 bases, and 13 bases separated the two germline ends. CDR1 is SEHNR and CDR2 is FQNEAQ in the germline V gene (reference sequence). The CDR3 covers 15 residues. CDR3 DNA sequence: TGTGCCAGCAGCAGGGGGGCGGGCCGCAATCAGCCCCAGCATTTT. It is translated as CASSRGAGRNQPQHF.

The chain has TRBV5-6 and TRBJ2-3, with 7 bases that match TRBD2. In germline, CDR1 is SGHDT, CDR2 YYEEEE. The V segment lost 4 bases and the J segment 1 base; nucleotides outside the gene matches: 9. The CDR3 runs to 16 residues. The CDR3 DNA sequence: TGTGCCAGCAGCCTAGAGCGGGGTGAACGCACAGATACGCAGTATTTT. Its translation is CASSLERGERTDTQYF.

This chain uses TRBV12-5 with TRBJ1-1; D is ambiguous. The CDR3 consists of 13 residues. Germline V lookup: CDR1 LGHNT, CDR2 FRNRAP. V shed 1 base and J shed 1 base, with 4 bases lying between them. CDR3 protein: CASGLAKNTEAFF. Here the CDR3 DNA reads TGTGCTAGTGGTTTGGCAAAGAACACTGAAGCTTTCTTT.

The V and J genes are TRBV5-8 and TRBJ1-5; D is unclear. The CDR3 loop spans 13 amino acids. Germline V gives CDR1 SGHTS, CDR2 YDEGEE. V lost 2 bases to trimming and J lost 5 bases, with 8 bases between them. The CDR3 region is CASSFGMDQPQHF. The CDR3 bases are TGTGCCAGCAGCTTCGGGATGGATCAGCCCCAGCATTTT.

The chain carries TRBV5-1 and TRBJ2-2, with 14 bases matching TRBD2. CDR3 length: 15 amino acids. J was trimmed by 4 bases and V by 7 bases; bases with no gene match: 3. Germline V lookup: CDR1 SGHRS, CDR2 YFSETQ. This CDR3 reads CASGLAGGVTGELFF. The CDR3 nucleotides are TGCGCCAGCGGACTAGCGGGAGGTGTCACCGGGGAGCTGTTTTTT.